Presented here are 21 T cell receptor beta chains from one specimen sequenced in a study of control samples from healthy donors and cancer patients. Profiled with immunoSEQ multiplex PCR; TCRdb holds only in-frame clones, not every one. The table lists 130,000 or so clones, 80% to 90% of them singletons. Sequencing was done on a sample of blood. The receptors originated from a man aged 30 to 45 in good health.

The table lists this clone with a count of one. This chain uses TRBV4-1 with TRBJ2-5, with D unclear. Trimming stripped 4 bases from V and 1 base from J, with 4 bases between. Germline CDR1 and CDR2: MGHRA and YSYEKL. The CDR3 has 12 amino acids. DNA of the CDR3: TGCGCCAGCAGCCCTTCCCAAGAGACCCAGTACTTC. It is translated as CASSPSQETQYF.

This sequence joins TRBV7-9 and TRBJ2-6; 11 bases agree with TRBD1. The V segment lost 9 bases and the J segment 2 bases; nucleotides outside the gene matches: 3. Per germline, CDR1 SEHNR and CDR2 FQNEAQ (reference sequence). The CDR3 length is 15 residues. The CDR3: CASGTGGTGANVLTF. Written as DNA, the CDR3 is TGTGCCAGTGGGACAGGGGGTACTGGGGCCAACGTCCTGACTTTC. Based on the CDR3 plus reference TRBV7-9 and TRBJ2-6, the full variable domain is DTGVSQNPRHKITKRGQNVTFRCDPISEHNRLYWYRQTLGQGPEFLTYFQNEAQLEKSRLLSDRFSAERPKGSFSTLEIQRTEQGDSAMYLCASGTGGTGANVLTFGAGSRLTVL.

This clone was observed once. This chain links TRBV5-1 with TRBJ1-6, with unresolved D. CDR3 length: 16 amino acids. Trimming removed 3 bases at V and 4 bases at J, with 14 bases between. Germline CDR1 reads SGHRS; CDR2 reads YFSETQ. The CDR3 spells CASSYGGVTYNSPLHF. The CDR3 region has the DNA TGCGCCAGCAGCTATGGCGGGGTAACTTATAATTCACCCCTCCACTTT.

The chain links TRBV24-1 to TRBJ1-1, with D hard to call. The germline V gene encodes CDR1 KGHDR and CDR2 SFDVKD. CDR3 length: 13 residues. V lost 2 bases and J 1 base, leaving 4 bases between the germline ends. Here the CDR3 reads CATSDSRNTEAFF. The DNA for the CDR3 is TGTGCCACCAGTGATTCAAGGAACACTGAAGCTTTCTTT.

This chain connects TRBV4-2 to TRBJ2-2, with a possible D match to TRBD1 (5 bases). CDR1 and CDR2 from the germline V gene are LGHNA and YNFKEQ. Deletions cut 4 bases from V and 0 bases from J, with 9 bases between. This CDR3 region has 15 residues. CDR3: CASSLDSSNTGELFF. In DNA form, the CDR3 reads TGTGCCAGCAGCCTCGACAGTTCGAACACCGGGGAGCTGTTTTTT.

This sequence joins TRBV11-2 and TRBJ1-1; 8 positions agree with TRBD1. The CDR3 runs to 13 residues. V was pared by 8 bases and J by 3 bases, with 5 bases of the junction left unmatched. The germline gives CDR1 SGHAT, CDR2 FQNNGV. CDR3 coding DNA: TGTGCCAGCTGGGGACAGGAAGACACTGAAGCTTTCTTT. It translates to CASWGQEDTEAFF.

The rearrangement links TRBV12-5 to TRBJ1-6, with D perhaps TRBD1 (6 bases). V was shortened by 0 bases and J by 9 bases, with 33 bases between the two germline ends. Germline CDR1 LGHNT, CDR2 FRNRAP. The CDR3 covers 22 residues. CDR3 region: CASGLVPRGGVLTPGRGSPLHF. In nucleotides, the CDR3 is TGTGCTAGTGGTTTGGTACCAAGGGGGGGGGTACTCACCCCGGGTAGGGGTTCACCCCTCCACTTT.

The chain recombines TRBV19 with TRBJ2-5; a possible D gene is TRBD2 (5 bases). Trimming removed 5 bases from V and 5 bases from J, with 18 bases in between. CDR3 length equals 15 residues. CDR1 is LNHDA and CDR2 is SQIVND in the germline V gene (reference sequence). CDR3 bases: TGTGCCAGTAGTTACCGGGCCGGAGGTGTGGAGACCCAGTACTTC. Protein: CASSYRAGGVETQYF.

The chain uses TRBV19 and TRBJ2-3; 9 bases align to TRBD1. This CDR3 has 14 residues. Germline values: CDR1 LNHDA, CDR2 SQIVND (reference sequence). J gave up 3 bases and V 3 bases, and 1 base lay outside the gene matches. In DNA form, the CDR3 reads TGTGCCAGTAGTATGGGACAGGGAACAGATACGCAGTATTTT. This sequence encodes CASSMGQGTDTQYF. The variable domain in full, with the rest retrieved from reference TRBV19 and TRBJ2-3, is DGGITQSPKYLFRKEGQNVTLSCEQNLNHDAMYWYRQDPGQGLRLIYYSQIVNDFQKGDIAEGYSVSREKKESFPLTVTSAQKNPTAFYLCASSMGQGTDTQYFGPGTRLTVL.

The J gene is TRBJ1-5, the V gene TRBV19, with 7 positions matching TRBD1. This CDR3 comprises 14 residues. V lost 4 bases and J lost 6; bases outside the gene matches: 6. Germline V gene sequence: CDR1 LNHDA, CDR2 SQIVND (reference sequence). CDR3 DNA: TGTGCCAGTAGTAAGACAGGGCCGGGTCAGCCCCAGCATTTT. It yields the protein CASSKTGPGQPQHF.

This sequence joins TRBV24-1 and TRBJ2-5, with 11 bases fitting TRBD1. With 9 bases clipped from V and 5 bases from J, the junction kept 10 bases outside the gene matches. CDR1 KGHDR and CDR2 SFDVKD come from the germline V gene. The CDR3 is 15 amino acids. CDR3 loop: CATGMDRGLDETQYF. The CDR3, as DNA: TGTGCCACCGGGATGGACAGGGGGCTTGACGAGACCCAGTACTTC.

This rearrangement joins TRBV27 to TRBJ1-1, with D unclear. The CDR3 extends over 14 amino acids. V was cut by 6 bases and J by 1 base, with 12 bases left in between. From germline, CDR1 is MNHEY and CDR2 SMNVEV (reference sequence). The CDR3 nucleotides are TGTGCCAGCAGCCCAAGAGCCTCGAACACTGAAGCTTTCTTT. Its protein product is CASSPRASNTEAFF.

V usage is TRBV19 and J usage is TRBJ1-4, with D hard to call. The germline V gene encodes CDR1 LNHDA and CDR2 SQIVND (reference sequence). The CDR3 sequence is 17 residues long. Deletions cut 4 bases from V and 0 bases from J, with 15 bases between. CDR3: CASSKDSVSATNEKLFF. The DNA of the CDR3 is TGTGCCAGTAGTAAGGACTCAGTAAGCGCAACTAATGAAAAACTGTTTTTT.

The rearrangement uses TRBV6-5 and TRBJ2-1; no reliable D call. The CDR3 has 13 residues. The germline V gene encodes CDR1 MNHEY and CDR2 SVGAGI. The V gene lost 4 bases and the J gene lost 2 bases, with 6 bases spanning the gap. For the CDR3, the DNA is TGTGCCAGCAGTTTGTTGGCCTACAATGAGCAGTTCTTC. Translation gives CASSLLAYNEQFF.

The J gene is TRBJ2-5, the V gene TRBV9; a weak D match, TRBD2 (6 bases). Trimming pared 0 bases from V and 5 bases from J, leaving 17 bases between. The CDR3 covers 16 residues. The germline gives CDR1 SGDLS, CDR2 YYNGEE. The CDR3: CASSVVGSWGDETQYF. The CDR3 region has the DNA TGTGCCAGCAGCGTAGTGGGTAGTTGGGGGGACGAGACCCAGTACTTC. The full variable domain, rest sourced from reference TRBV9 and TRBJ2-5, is DSGVTQTPKHLITATGQRVTLRCSPRSGDLSVYWYQQSLDQGLQFLIQYYNGEERAKGNILERFSAQQFPDLHSELNLSSLELGDSALYFCASSVVGSWGDETQYFGPGTRLLVL.

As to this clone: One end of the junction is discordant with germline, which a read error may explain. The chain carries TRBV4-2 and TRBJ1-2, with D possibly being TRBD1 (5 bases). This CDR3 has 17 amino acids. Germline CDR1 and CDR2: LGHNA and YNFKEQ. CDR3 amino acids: CANSQEDITGLDYGYTF. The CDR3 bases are TGTGCCAACAGCCAAGAGGATATTACGGGGCTGGACTATGGCTACACCTTC.

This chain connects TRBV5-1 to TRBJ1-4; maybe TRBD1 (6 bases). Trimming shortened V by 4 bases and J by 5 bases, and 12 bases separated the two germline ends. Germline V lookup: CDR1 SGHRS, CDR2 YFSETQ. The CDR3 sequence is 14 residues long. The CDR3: CASSEITGNEKLFF. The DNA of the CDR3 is TGCGCCAGCAGCGAGATTACAGGGAATGAAAAACTGTTTTTT.

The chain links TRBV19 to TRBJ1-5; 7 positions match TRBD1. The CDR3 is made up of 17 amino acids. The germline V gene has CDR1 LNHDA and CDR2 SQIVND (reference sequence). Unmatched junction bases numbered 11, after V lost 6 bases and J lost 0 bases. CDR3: CASSDPRQGSSNQPQHF. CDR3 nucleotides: TGTGCCAGTAGCGACCCCCGACAGGGAAGTAGCAATCAGCCCCAGCATTTT.

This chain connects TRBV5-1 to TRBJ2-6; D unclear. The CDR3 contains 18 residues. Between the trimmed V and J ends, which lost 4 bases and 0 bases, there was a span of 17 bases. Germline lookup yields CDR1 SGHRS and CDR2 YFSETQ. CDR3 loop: CASSLIVFQSSGANVLTF. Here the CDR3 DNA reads TGCGCCAGCAGCCTGATCGTTTTCCAGAGCTCTGGGGCCAACGTCCTGACTTTC.

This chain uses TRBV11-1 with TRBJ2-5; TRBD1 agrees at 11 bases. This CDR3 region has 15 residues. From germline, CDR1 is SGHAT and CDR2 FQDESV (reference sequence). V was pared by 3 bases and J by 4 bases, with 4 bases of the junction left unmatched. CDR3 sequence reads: CASSFGTGGSETQYF. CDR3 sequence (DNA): TGTGCCAGCAGCTTCGGGACAGGGGGATCAGAGACCCAGTACTTC.

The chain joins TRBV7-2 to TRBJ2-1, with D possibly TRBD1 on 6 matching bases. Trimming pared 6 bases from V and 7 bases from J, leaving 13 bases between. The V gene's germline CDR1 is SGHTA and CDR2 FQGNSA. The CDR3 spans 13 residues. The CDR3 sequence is CASSFPQGNEQFF. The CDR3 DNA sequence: TGTGCCAGCAGTTTCCCACAGGGAAATGAGCAGTTCTTC.